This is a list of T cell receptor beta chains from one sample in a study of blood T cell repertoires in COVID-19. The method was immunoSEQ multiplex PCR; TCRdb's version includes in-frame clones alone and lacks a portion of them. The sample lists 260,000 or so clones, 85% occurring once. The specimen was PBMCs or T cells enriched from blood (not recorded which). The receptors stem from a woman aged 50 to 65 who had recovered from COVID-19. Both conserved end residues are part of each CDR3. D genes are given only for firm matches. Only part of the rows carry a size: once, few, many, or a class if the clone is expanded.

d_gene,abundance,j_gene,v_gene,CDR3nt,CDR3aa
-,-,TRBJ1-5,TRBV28,TGTGCCAGCAGAGGTATGACAGATTATAGCAATCAGCCCCAGCATTTT,CASRGMTDYSNQPQHF
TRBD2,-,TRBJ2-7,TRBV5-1,TGCGCCAGCAGCCCGACTAGCGGGGGACTCTCCTACGAGCAGTACTTC,CASSPTSGGLSYEQYF
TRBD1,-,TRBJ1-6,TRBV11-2,TGTGCCAGCAGCTTTCAACAGGGGGCTAATTCACCCCTCCACTTT,CASSFQQGANSPLHF
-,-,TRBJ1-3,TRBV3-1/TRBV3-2,TGTGCCAGCAGCCTCACAGACTCTGGAAACACCATATATTTT,CASSLTDSGNTIYF
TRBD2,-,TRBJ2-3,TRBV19,TGTGCCAGCTCTAGCGGACCCAGCACAGATACGCAGTATTTT,CASSSGPSTDTQYF
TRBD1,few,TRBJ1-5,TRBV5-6,TGTGCCAGCAGCTGGAGGGGGCGATGGCAGCCCCAGCATTTT,CASSWRGRWQPQHF
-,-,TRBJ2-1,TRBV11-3,TGTGCCAGCAGCTTAGGAGGCCCCCCCCATGAGCAGTTCTTC,CASSLGGPPHEQFF
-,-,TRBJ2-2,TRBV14,TGTGCCAGCAGCCAAGGACTAGGGATCGGGGAGCTGTTTTTT,CASSQGLGIGELFF
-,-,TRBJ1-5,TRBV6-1,TGTGCCAGCAGTGAAGGCAGAACAAATCAGCCCCAGCATTTT,CASSEGRTNQPQHF
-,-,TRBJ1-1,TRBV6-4,TGTGCCAGCAGTGTATCTGGAGGGGACACTGAAGCTTTCTTT,CASSVSGGDTEAFF
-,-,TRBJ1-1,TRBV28,TGTGCCAGCAGTTTAGGTAGGGAGGGGACTGAAGCTTTCTTT,CASSLGREGTEAFF
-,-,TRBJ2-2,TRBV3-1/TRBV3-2,TGTGCCAGCAGTACAGGGATCGGGGAGCTGTTTTTT,CASSTGIGELFF
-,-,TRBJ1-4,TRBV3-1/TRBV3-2,TGTGCCAGCAAAAAAGAGAACGGGGCGGGGGAAAAACTGTTTTTT,CASKKENGAGEKLFF
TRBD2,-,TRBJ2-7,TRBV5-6,TGTGCCAGCAGTTACGTCAGACTAGCGGGAGGAGTCGACGAGCAGTACTTC,CASSYVRLAGGVDEQYF
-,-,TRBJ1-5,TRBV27,TGTGCCAGCAGTCCCTCCAAGGGGGGCAATCAGCCCCAGCATTTT,CASSPSKGGNQPQHF
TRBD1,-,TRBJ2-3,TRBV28,TGTGCCAGCAGTTCCGCCGGGACAGGGCAAGATACGCAGTATTTT,CASSSAGTGQDTQYF
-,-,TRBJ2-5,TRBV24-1,TGTGCCAGATCCAGGGAGACCCAGTACTTC,CARSRETQYF
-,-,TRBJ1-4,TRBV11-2,TGTGCCAGCAGCCCCTGGGGGGGGGCGGCCGAAAAACTGTTTTTT,CASSPWGGAAEKLFF
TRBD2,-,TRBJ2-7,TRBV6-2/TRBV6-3,TGTGCCAGCAGTTCTGGAGCGGGAGGGGGCTACGAGCAGTACTTC,CASSSGAGGGYEQYF
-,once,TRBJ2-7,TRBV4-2,TGTGCCAGCAGCCAAGGCTGGGAGGACAGGAATCCCTACGAGCAGTACTTC,CASSQGWEDRNPYEQYF
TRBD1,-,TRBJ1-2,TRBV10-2,TGCGCCAGCAGCAAGGACAGGGCTAACTATGGCTACACCTTC,CASSKDRANYGYTF
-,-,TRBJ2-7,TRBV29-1,TGCAGCGTCCGGAGTCTTGGTAGCTACGAGCAGTACTTC,CSVRSLGSYEQYF
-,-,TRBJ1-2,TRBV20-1,TGCAGTGCTAGCCAGGGCTACACCTTC,CSASQGYTF
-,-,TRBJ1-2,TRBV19,TGTGCCAGTAGTAAGGACCGGACCAGGGGCTATGGCTACACCTTC,CASSKDRTRGYGYTF
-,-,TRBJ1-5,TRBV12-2,TGTGCAAGTCGCTTAGCGTTGGAAGACTATAGCAATCAGCCCCAGCATTTT,CASRLALEDYSNQPQHF
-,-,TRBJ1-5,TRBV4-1,TGCGCCAGCAGCCAAGTCCTAGGAGCAGGGAATGAGCCCCAGCATTTT,CASSQVLGAGNEPQHF
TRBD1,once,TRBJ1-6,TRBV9,TGTGCCAGCGCGCCGGGACAGTATACTTCACCCCTCCACTTT,CASAPGQYTSPLHF
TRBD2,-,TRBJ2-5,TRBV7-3,TGTGCCAGCAGCTTAACGACTAGCGGGGGGCCGGAGACCCAGTACTTC,CASSLTTSGGPETQYF
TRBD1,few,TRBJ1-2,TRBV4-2,TGTGCCAGCAGCCAAGCGGACAGGGTTTATGGCTACACCTTC,CASSQADRVYGYTF
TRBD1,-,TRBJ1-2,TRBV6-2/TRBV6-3,TGTGCCAGCAGTTATCTAACCTACAGGGGTGATGGCTATGGCTACACCTTC,CASSYLTYRGDGYGYTF
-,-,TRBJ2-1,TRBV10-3,TGTGCCATCAGTGAGGGGGGGTCCTACAATGAGCAGTTCTTC,CAISEGGSYNEQFF
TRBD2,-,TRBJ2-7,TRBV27,TGTGCCAGCAGTAGAGGGCTAGCGGGAGTCTACGAGCAGTACTTC,CASSRGLAGVYEQYF
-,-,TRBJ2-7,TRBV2,TGTGCCAGCAGTGGACACTACGAGCAGTACTTC,CASSGHYEQYF
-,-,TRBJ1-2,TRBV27,TGTGCCAGCAGTGGGGGGGCCGTTAGGGGCTACACCTTC,CASSGGAVRGYTF
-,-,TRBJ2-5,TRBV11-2,TGTGCCAGCAGCTTAGTTGTAGGGGCCCCCCAAGAGACCCAGTACTTC,CASSLVVGAPQETQYF
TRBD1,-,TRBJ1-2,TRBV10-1,TGCGCCAGCCCTAGACAGGGGGCAAAGGACGGCTACACCTTC,CASPRQGAKDGYTF
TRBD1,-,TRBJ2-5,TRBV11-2,TGTGCCAGCAGCTACTTCGACAGGGCGGAGACCCAGTACTTC,CASSYFDRAETQYF
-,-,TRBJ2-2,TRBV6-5,TGTGCCAGCCGGGGGTTCACCGGGGAGCTGTTTTTT,CASRGFTGELFF
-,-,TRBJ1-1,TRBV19,TGTGCCAGTAGTAACCTCCAGGGAAACACTGAAGCTTTCTTT,CASSNLQGNTEAFF
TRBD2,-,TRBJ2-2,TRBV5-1,TGCGCCAGCAGCTTGGAGGGGACTAGAACCCCCGGGGAGCTGTTTTTT,CASSLEGTRTPGELFF
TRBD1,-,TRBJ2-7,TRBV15,TGTGCCACCAGCACTAACCGGGACAGGGGCTACGAGCAGTACTTC,CATSTNRDRGYEQYF
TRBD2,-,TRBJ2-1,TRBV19,TGTGCCAGTAGTATAGGGACTAGCGGGAGGAGGGTTCGGGATGAGCAGTTCTTC,CASSIGTSGRRVRDEQFF
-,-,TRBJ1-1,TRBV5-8,TGTGCCAGCACCTTGCGTACGGGGAGGGGGACTGAAGCTTTCTTT,CASTLRTGRGTEAFF